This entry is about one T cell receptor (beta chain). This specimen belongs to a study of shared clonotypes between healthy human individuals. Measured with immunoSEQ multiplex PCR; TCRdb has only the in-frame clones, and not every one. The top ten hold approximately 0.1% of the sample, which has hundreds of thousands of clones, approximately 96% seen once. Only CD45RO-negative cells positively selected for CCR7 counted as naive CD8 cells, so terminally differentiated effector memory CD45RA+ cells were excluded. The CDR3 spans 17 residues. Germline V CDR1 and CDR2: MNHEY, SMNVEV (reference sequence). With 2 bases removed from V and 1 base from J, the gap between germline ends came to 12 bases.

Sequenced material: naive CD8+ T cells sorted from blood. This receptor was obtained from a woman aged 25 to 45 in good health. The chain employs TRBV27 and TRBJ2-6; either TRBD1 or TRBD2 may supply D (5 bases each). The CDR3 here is CASSLAGTPSGANVLTF. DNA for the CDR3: TGTGCCAGCAGTTTAGCCGGGACCCCTTCTGGGGCCAACGTCCTGACTTTC.